What follows are 5 T cell receptor beta chains derived from one specimen sequenced in a study of blood T cell repertoires in COVID-19. Sequenced by immunoSEQ multiplex PCR; TCRdb stores in-frame clones only, minus some. The sample shows fewer than 75,000 clones, roughly nine tenths of them seen only once. The specimen was peripheral blood. These TCRs come from a man aged 80 or over with acute or convalescent COVID-19.

This clone was recorded a few times. The chain recombines TRBV5-6 with TRBJ1-5; possibly TRBD1 for D (6 bases). Germline V gene data show CDR1 as SGHDT and CDR2 as YYEEEE. The CDR3 length is 15 residues. Trimming left V 0 bases short and J 3 bases short, with 10 bases between. The chain's CDR3 is CASSLVGQHNQPQHF. The CDR3 bases are TGTGCCAGCAGCTTGGTGGGACAACACAATCAGCCCCAGCATTTT.

The chain uses TRBV12-5 and TRBJ1-3, with D unresolved. The V and J ends lost 6 bases and 0 bases respectively, with 6 bases between them. The CDR3 runs to 13 residues. Germline V gene lookup returns CDR1 LGHNT and CDR2 FRNRAP. CDR3 sequence (DNA): TGTGCTAGTGGATCAGGCTCTGGAAACACCATATATTTT. Translating it yields CASGSGSGNTIYF. Complete variable domain (other parts from reference TRBV12-5 and TRBJ1-3): DARVTQTPRHKVTEMGQEVTMRCQPILGHNTVFWYRQTMMQGLELLAYFRNRAPLDDSGMPKDRFSAEMPDATLATLKIQPSEPRDSAVYFCASGSGSGNTIYFGEGSWLTVV.

The V call is TRBV3-1 (or the pseudogene TRBV3-2), the J call TRBJ1-6; D perhaps matches TRBD1 (6 bases). Germline CDR1 and CDR2: LGHDT and YNNKEL (reference sequence). The CDR3 sequence is 15 residues long. V was trimmed by 2 bases and J by 14 bases, leaving 19 bases between them. CDR3 residues: CASSQQYDRQVTLHF. CDR3 coding DNA: TGTGCCAGCAGCCAACAATATGACAGGCAGGTCACCCTCCACTTT.

The chain carries TRBV2 and TRBJ1-1; D perhaps matches TRBD1 (6 bases). This CDR3 region has 15 residues. Trimming cost V 3 bases and J 1 base, with 12 bases left between them. The germline V gene encodes CDR1 SNHLY and CDR2 FYNNEI. The CDR3 reads CASSDQGTENTEAFF. The CDR3 DNA sequence: TGTGCCAGCAGTGACCAGGGGACGGAGAACACTGAAGCTTTCTTT. Full variable domain (rest looked up from reference TRBV2 and TRBJ1-1): EPEVTQTPSHQVTQMGQEVILRCVPISNHLYFYWYRQILGQKVEFLVSFYNNEISEKSEIFDDQFSVERPDGSNFTLKIRSTKLEDSAMYFCASSDQGTENTEAFFGQGTRLTVV.

This clone has just one count. This chain joins TRBV5-1 and TRBJ2-7; 10 bases map to TRBD2. The germline V gene has CDR1 SGHRS and CDR2 YFSETQ. CDR3 length: 19 amino acids. With 3 bases clipped from V and 4 bases from J, the junction kept 19 bases outside the gene matches. CDR3: CASSSGLRNSGTSAYEQYF. The CDR3 DNA reads TGCGCCAGCAGCTCCGGTCTTCGAAATTCCGGGACTAGCGCGTACGAGCAGTACTTC.